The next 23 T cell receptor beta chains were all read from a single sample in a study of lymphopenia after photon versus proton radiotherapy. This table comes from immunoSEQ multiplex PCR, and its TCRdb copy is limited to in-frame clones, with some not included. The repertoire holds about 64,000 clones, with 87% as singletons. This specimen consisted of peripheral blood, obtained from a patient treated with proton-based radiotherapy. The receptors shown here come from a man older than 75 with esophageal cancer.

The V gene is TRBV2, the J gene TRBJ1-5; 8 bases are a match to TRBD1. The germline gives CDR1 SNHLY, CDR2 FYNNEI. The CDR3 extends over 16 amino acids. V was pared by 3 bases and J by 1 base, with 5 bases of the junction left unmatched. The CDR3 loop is CASSEDRDWSNQPQHF. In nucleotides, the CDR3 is TGTGCCAGCAGTGAGGACAGGGATTGGAGCAATCAGCCCCAGCATTTT.

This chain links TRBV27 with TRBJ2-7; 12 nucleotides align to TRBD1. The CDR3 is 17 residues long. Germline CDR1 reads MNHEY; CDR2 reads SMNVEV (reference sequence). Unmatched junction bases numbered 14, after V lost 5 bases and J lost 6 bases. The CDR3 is CASSLASGTGGFGEQYF. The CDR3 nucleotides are TGTGCCAGCAGTCTGGCCTCCGGGACAGGGGGCTTTGGCGAGCAGTACTTC.

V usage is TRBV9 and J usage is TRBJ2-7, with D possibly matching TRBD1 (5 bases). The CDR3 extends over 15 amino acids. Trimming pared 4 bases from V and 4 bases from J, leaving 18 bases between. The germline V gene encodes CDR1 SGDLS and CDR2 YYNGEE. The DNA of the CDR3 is TGTGCCAGCAGCCCCCGATCAGGGTTGGGGTACGAGCAGTACTTC. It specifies CASSPRSGLGYEQYF.

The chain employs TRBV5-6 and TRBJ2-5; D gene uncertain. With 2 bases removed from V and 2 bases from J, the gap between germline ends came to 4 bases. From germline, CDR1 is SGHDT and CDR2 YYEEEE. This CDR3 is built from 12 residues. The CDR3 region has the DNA TGTGCCAGCAGCTTAAGACAAGAGACCCAGTACTTC. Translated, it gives CASSLRQETQYF.

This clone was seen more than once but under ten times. CDR3 sequence reads: CASSQGLAGGLYEQYF. The DNA for the CDR3 is TGCGCCAGCAGTCAAGGACTAGCGGGAGGGTTGTACGAGCAGTACTTC. This chain joins TRBV10-1 and TRBJ2-7, with 15 bases fitting TRBD2. In germline, CDR1 is WNHNN, CDR2 SYGVQD (reference sequence). The V segment lost 5 bases and the J segment 4 bases; nucleotides outside the gene matches: 6. The CDR3 covers 16 residues.

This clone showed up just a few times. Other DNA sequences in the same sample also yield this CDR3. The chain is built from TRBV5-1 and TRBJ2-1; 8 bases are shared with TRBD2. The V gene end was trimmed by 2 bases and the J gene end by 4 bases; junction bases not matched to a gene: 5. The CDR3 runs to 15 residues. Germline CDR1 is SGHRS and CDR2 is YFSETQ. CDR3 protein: CASSFTSGGYNEQFF. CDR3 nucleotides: TGCGCCAGCAGCTTTACCAGCGGGGGATACAATGAGCAGTTCTTC.

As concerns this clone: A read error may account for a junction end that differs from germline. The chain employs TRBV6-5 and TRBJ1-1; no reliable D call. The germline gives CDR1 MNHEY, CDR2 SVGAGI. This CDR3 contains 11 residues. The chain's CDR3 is CASNYPTEAFF. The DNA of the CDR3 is TGTGCCAGCAATTACCCCACTGAAGCTTTCTTT.

The CDR3 DNA reads TGTGCCAGCAGGATGAACACTGAAGCTTTCTTT. Amino acids: CASRMNTEAFF. The V gene is TRBV6-5, the J gene TRBJ1-1, with D uncertain. The CDR3 runs 11 residues. Germline V CDR1 and CDR2: MNHEY, SVGAGI. Trimming took 6 bases from V and 0 from J, leaving 2 bases between them.

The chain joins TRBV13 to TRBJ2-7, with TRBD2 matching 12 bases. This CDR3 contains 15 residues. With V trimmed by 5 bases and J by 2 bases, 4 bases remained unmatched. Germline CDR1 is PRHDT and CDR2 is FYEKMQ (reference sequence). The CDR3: CASSTRLAGAYEQYF. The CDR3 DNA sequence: TGTGCCAGCAGCACAAGACTAGCGGGGGCCTACGAGCAGTACTTC.

CDR3 DNA: TGTGCCTGGCACCGGGACAGGGGTCGAGCGGGGGCCAACGTCCTGACTTTC. It codes for CAWHRDRGRAGANVLTF. The rearrangement uses TRBV30 and TRBJ2-6, with TRBD1 matching 10 bases. Per the germline V gene, CDR1 is GTSNPN and CDR2 is SVGIG (reference sequence). With V trimmed by 5 bases and J by 4 bases, 11 bases remained unmatched. The length of the CDR3 is 17 residues.

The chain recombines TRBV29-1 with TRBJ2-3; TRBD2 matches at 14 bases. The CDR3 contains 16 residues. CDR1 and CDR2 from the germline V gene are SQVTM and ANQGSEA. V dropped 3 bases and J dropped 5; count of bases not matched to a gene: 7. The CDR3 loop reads CSVEGGLAGAGDTQYF. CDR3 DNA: TGCAGCGTTGAGGGGGGACTAGCGGGAGCAGGAGATACGCAGTATTTT.

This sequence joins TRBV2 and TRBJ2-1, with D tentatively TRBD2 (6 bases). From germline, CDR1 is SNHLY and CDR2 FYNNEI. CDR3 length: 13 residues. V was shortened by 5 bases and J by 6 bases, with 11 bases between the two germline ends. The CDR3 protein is CASSSGTFNEQFF. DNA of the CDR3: TGTGCCAGCAGTTCCGGGACTTTCAATGAGCAGTTCTTC.

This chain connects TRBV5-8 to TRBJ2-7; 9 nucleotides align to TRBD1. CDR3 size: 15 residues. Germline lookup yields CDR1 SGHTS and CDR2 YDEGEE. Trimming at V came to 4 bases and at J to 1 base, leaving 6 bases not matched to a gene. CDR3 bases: TGTGCCAGCAGCCCGGGGACAGGGTTTTCCTACGAGCAGTACTTC. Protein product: CASSPGTGFSYEQYF.

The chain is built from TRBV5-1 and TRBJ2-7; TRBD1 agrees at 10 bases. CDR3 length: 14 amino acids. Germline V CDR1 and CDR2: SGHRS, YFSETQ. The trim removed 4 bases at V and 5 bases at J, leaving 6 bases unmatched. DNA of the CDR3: TGCGCCAGCAGCGCCAGACAGGGGGCGGACGAGCAGTACTTC. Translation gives CASSARQGADEQYF. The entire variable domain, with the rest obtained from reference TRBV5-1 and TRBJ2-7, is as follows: KAGVTQTPRYLIKTRGQQVTLSCSPISGHRSVSWYQQTPGQGLQFLFEYFSETQRNKGNFPGRFSGRQFSNSRSEMNVSTLELGDSALYLCASSARQGADEQYFGPGTRLTVT.

DNA of the CDR3: TGTGCCAGCGAAGGCGGGAGGGCCGGGGTTTTTACCACCGGGGAGCTGTTTTTT. Encoded protein: CASEGGRAGVFTTGELFF. J is TRBJ2-2 and V is TRBV7-8, with TRBD2 identical over 9 bases. The CDR3 covers 18 residues. Per germline, CDR1 SGHVS and CDR2 FQNEAQ. J was trimmed by 4 bases and V by 8 bases; bases with no gene match: 17.

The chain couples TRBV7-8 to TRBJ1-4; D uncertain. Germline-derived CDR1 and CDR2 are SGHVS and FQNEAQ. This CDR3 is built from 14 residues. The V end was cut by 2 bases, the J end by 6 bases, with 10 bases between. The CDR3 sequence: CASSLSGIDEKLFF. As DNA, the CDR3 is TGTGCCAGCAGCTTATCCGGGATCGATGAAAAACTGTTTTTT.

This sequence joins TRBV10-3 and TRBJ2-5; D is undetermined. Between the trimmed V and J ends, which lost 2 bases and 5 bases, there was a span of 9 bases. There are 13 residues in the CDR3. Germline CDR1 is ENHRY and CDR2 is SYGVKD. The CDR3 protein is CAISEVGTETQYF. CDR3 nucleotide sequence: TGTGCCATCAGTGAGGTGGGTACGGAGACCCAGTACTTC.

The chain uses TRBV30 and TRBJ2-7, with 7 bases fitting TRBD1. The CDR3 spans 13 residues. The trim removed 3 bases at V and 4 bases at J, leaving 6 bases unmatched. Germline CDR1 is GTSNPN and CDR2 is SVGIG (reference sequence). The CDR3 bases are TGTGCCTGGAGAAAAGGGGGCGATTACGAGCAGTACTTC. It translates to CAWRKGGDYEQYF.

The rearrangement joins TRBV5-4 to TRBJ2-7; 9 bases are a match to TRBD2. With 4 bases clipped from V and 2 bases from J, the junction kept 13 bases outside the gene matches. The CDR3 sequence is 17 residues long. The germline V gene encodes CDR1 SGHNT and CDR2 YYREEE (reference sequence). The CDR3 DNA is TGTGCCAGCAGCCCGAAGGGGCGGGAGGGAAAAACCTACGAGCAGTACTTC. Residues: CASSPKGREGKTYEQYF.

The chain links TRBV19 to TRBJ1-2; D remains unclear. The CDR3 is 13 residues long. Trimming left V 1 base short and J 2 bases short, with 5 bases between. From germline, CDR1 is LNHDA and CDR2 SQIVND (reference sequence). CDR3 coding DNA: TGTGCCAGTAGTATAGTCTCGAACTATGGCTACACCTTC. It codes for CASSIVSNYGYTF.

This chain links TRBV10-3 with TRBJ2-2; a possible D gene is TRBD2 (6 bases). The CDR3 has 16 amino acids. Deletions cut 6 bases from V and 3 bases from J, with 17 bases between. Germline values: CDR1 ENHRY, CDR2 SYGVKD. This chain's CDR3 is CAISGRGFMDTGELFF. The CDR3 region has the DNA TGTGCCATCAGCGGTCGGGGGTTTATGGACACCGGGGAGCTGTTTTTT.

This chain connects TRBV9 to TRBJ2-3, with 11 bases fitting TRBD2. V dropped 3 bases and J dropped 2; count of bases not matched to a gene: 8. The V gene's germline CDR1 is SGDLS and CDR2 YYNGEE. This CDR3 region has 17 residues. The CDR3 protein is CASSDQIAGGDTDTQYF. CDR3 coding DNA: TGTGCCAGCAGCGACCAGATAGCGGGAGGGGACACAGATACGCAGTATTTT.

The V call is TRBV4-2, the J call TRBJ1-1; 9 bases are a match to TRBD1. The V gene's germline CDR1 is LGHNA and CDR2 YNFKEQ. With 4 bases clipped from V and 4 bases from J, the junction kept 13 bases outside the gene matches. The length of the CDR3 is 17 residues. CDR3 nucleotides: TGTGCCAGCAGCCGTCTACAGGGGGCGAACCAGGTCACTGAAGCTTTCTTT. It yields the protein CASSRLQGANQVTEAFF.